A single sample is the source of the 17 T cell receptor beta chains below, sequenced in a study of blood T cell repertoires in COVID-19. Data came from immunoSEQ multiplex PCR; TCRdb stores just in-frame clones and leaves some out. The sample lists around 98,000 clones, about 85% occurring once. The sequencing input was peripheral blood. These receptors originate from a man in his 70s with acute or convalescent COVID-19.

The V call is TRBV6-5, the J call TRBJ2-2; TRBD1 might be the D (6 bases). Germline V CDR1 and CDR2: MNHEY, SVGAGI. The CDR3 extends over 14 amino acids. V shed 9 bases and J shed 0 bases, with 11 bases lying between them. The CDR3 is CASRDTTNTGELFF. In DNA form, the CDR3 reads TGTGCCAGTCGGGACACGACGAACACCGGGGAGCTGTTTTTT.

The chain links TRBV10-2 to TRBJ2-4; 8 bases agree with TRBD1. Germline V lookup: CDR1 WSHSY, CDR2 SAAADI. V was pared by 6 bases and J by 3 bases, with 13 bases of the junction left unmatched. This CDR3 is 17 amino acids long. The CDR3 protein is CASRETGQGGGKNIQYF. DNA of the CDR3: TGCGCCAGCAGGGAAACCGGACAGGGAGGTGGCAAAAACATTCAGTACTTC.

The rearrangement joins TRBV7-8 to TRBJ2-2; 14 bases align to TRBD2. Germline assignment: CDR1 SGHVS and CDR2 FQNEAQ. The CDR3 is 19 amino acids. J lost 1 base, V lost 4 bases, and 8 bases had no gene match. For the CDR3, the DNA is TGTGCCAGCAGCTACATGGGACTAGCGGGGGCCCGGAACACCGGGGAGCTGTTTTTT. Translated, it gives CASSYMGLAGARNTGELFF.

This clone was counted once. The CDR3 bases are TGTGCCAGCAGGGAAGGGGCCAACACTGAAGCTTTCTTT. It yields the protein CASREGANTEAFF. V gene TRBV28 combines with J gene TRBJ1-1; TRBD1 is a possible D gene (5 bases). Trimming pared 6 bases from V and 2 bases from J, leaving 10 bases between. This CDR3 region has 13 residues. Per germline, CDR1 MDHEN and CDR2 SYDVKM.

This clone has more than one count but fewer than ten. The rearrangement uses TRBV2 and TRBJ1-3; 7 positions agree with TRBD1. The CDR3 length is 15 residues. Germline lookup yields CDR1 SNHLY and CDR2 FYNNEI. J gave up 0 bases and V 8 bases, and 7 bases lay outside the gene matches. The CDR3, as DNA: TGTGCCAGCTGGTGGGGGGACAGCTCTGGAAACACCATATATTTT. It yields the protein CASWWGDSSGNTIYF. Full variable domain (rest looked up from reference TRBV2 and TRBJ1-3): EPEVTQTPSHQVTQMGQEVILRCVPISNHLYFYWYRQILGQKVEFLVSFYNNEISEKSEIFDDQFSVERPDGSNFTLKIRSTKLEDSAMYFCASWWGDSSGNTIYFGEGSWLTVV.

The rearrangement links TRBV10-3 to TRBJ2-7, with D maybe TRBD1 (6 bases). Trimming took off 9 bases at V and 4 bases at J, with 10 bases between the two ends. The CDR3 runs 11 residues. The V gene's germline CDR1 is ENHRY and CDR2 SYGVKD. CDR3 protein: CAIAQGYEQYF. In DNA, the CDR3 is TGTGCCATTGCTCAGGGGTACGAGCAGTACTTC.

This chain connects TRBV6-2 or TRBV6-3 to TRBJ2-5, with D unresolved. The germline V and J ends were trimmed by 0 bases and 0 bases, with 8 bases remaining between them. This CDR3 has 15 amino acids. Germline values: CDR1 MNHEY, CDR2 SVGEGT. The CDR3: CASSYSNLYQETQYF. The CDR3, as DNA: TGTGCCAGCAGTTACTCTAATTTGTACCAAGAGACCCAGTACTTC.

The chain employs TRBV3-1 (or the pseudogene TRBV3-2) and TRBJ2-3, with D possibly being TRBD2 (5 bases). Deletions cut 4 bases from V and 2 bases from J, with 13 bases between. Germline-derived CDR1 and CDR2 are LGHDT and YNNKEL (reference sequence). This CDR3 has 15 amino acids. CDR3 in DNA: TGTGCCAGCAGCCGAGACCCGGGGATCACAGATACGCAGTATTTT. It encodes CASSRDPGITDTQYF.

This chain joins TRBV6-2 or TRBV6-3 and TRBJ2-7, with no clear D. The germline V gene has CDR1 MNHEY and CDR2 SVGEGT. The CDR3 length is 13 residues. The V end was cut by 6 bases, the J end by 3 bases, with 12 bases between. The CDR3 DNA reads TGTGCCAGCAGCACCAGGCCGAGCTACGAGCAGTACGTC. This encodes CASSTRPSYEQYV.

V usage is TRBV3-1 (or the pseudogene TRBV3-2) and J usage is TRBJ2-1, with 7 nucleotides matching TRBD2. The CDR3 runs 19 residues. Trimming cost V 1 base and J 1 base; bases outside gene matches: 13. Germline V gene lookup returns CDR1 LGHDT and CDR2 YNNKEL (reference sequence). CDR3 in DNA: TGTGCCAGCAGCCAAGGACCTTACTCGGGTAGCGGGTCCTACAATGAGCAGTTCTTC. It yields the protein CASSQGPYSGSGSYNEQFF.

The chain carries TRBV3-1 (or the pseudogene TRBV3-2) and TRBJ2-3; 11 bases are shared with TRBD2. CDR3 length: 14 residues. Trimming at V came to 4 bases and at J to 10 bases, leaving 7 bases not matched to a gene. Germline CDR1 reads LGHDT; CDR2 reads YNNKEL (reference sequence). CDR3 residues: CASSPSKGLAAQYF. The CDR3 nucleotides are TGTGCCAGCAGCCCCTCTAAGGGACTAGCGGCGCAGTATTTT.

V is TRBV6-1 and J is TRBJ1-3; D is unresolved. CDR3 size: 14 residues. Trimming shortened V by 2 bases and J by 2 bases, and 7 bases separated the two germline ends. Per germline, CDR1 MNHNS and CDR2 SASEGT. The CDR3 DNA reads as TGTGCCAGCAGTGAAAGACGGGCTGGAAACACCATATATTTT. Residues: CASSERRAGNTIYF.

The chain uses TRBV6-6 and TRBJ1-5, with TRBD1 as a possible D gene (6 bases). This CDR3 is 15 amino acids long. Germline loops: CDR1 MNHNY, CDR2 SVGAGI (reference sequence). The V and J ends lost 9 bases and 0 bases respectively, with 15 bases between them. CDR3 sequence: CASATGSHSNQPQHF. DNA of the CDR3: TGTGCCAGTGCCACAGGGTCCCATAGCAATCAGCCCCAGCATTTT.

The chain has TRBV5-1 and TRBJ2-6; possible D gene TRBD1, 6 bases. The V end was cut by 1 base, the J end by 1 base, with 15 bases between. The CDR3 loop spans 18 amino acids. Germline V lookup: CDR1 SGHRS, CDR2 YFSETQ. As DNA, the CDR3 is TGCGCCAGCAGCTTGCGGGGTCAGGGGAATTCTGGGGCCAACGTCCTGACTTTC. Residues: CASSLRGQGNSGANVLTF.

This chain links TRBV3-1 (or the pseudogene TRBV3-2) with TRBJ1-2; 10 bases map to TRBD1. This CDR3 contains 15 residues. Germline CDR1 and CDR2: LGHDT and YNNKEL (reference sequence). V gave up 3 bases and J gave up 3 bases; unmatched junction bases: 4. CDR3 sequence (DNA): TGTGCCAGCAGCCATCGACAGGGGGCATACTATGGCTACACCTTC. Its protein is CASSHRQGAYYGYTF.

The chain's CDR3 is CASGEGLNTEAFF. DNA for the CDR3: TGTGCCAGCGGGGAGGGCCTGAACACTGAAGCTTTCTTT. The chain recombines TRBV12-3 or TRBV12-4 with TRBJ1-1, with D unresolved. The CDR3 length is 13 residues. V was shortened by 8 bases and J by 0 bases, with 10 bases between the two germline ends.

The V gene is TRBV9, the J gene TRBJ2-1; 9 positions agree with TRBD1. The germline gives CDR1 SGDLS, CDR2 YYNGEE. The CDR3 runs to 14 residues. V lost 0 bases to trimming and J lost 16 bases; unmatched junction nucleotides: 11. Written as DNA, the CDR3 is TGTGCCAGCAGCGTAGACGTGGTTGGACAGGGGTACTTCTTC. This gives the protein CASSVDVVGQGYFF.